These T cell receptor beta chains were read from a single sample in a study of cytomegalovirus exposure and HLA in healthy donors. TCRdb's table, derived via immunoSEQ multiplex PCR, lists solely in-frame clones and lacks some. The profile shows roughly 100,000 clones, about four fifths of them singletons. Sequencing was done on a sample of PBMCs. The receptors were sampled from a man aged 25 to 40 in good health and CMV-seronegative. Each CDR3 is given with its conserved first and last residue. The D gene is left open where the match is weak. Clone size is stated in some rows and not others, as once, few, many or a class when expanded.

d_call | j_call | v_call | clone_size | cdr3_nt | cdr3_aa
NA | TRBJ2-7 | TRBV4-2 | NA | TGTGCCAGCAGCCCGGATCGGGAATCTAGCGCCCCTCCCTACGAGCAGTACTTC | CASSPDRESSAPPYEQYF
TRBD1 | TRBJ2-2 | TRBV5-1 | NA | TGCGCCAGCAGCTTCCTCGCAGGGGGCTCCGGGGAGCTGTTTTTT | CASSFLAGGSGELFF
NA | TRBJ1-4 | TRBV4-3 | few | TGCGCCAGCAGCCTAGCGGGAGGAACGGTTGAAAAACTGTTTTTT | CASSLAGGTVEKLFF
TRBD2 | TRBJ2-1 | TRBV6-4 | NA | TGTGCCAGCAGTGAGGAACTAGCGGACAATGAGCAGTTCTTC | CASSEELADNEQFF
NA | TRBJ1-2 | TRBV11-2 | once | TGTGCCAGCAAGAGCGGGGACATTACATATGGCTACACCTTC | CASKSGDITYGYTF
NA | TRBJ2-3 | TRBV28 | NA | TGTGCCAGCAGTTCCCTCGTTGGGGGCGCGGGAGAAGATACGCAGTATTTT | CASSSLVGGAGEDTQYF
NA | TRBJ1-3 | TRBV9 | NA | TGTGCCAGCAGCGTAGCGGCAGCGAACTCTGGAAACACCATATATTTT | CASSVAAANSGNTIYF
NA | TRBJ1-1 | TRBV5-4 | NA | TGTGCCAGCAGCACCGCACAGGATACTGAAGCTTTCTTT | CASSTAQDTEAFF
TRBD2 | TRBJ2-1 | TRBV30 | NA | TGTGCCTGGGATGATGGGACTAGCGGGGGATACAATGAGCAGTTCTTC | CAWDDGTSGGYNEQFF
NA | TRBJ1-1 | TRBV7-9 | NA | TGTGCCAGCAGGGCGTGGGAGGGGACTGAAGCTTTCTTT | CASRAWEGTEAFF
NA | TRBJ2-1 | TRBV19 | few | TGTGCCAGTAGTATCAGACTGGGGGCGGTGGGGAATGAGCAGTTCTTC | CASSIRLGAVGNEQFF
NA | TRBJ1-1 | TRBV19 | NA | TGTGCCAGTAGTACCGGAAGGGGGGGTAGTATGGGAGGGGAAACTGAAGCTTTCTTT | CASSTGRGGSMGGETEAFF
NA | TRBJ2-5 | TRBV15 | NA | TGTGCCACCAGCAGTGCTCCGGAGGGCGAGGAGACCCAGTACTTC | CATSSAPEGEETQYF
NA | TRBJ2-7 | TRBV18 | NA | TGTGCCAGCTCACCAGTCGTGGCAGGCGAGCAGTACTTC | CASSPVVAGEQYF
TRBD2 | TRBJ2-7 | TRBV7-6 | NA | TGTGCCAGCAGCCTCAGGACTAGCGGGATTACCGAGCAGTACTTC | CASSLRTSGITEQYF
NA | TRBJ2-1 | TRBV11-2 | NA | TGTGCCAGCAGCTCCAACAACCACAATGAGCAGTTCTTC | CASSSNNHNEQFF
TRBD2 | TRBJ2-2 | TRBV5-1 | NA | TGCGCCAGCAGCTTGAGGGCTAGCGGGAGTGCCGGGGAGCTGTTTTTT | CASSLRASGSAGELFF
NA | TRBJ2-2 | TRBV4-1 | few | TGCGCCAGCAGCCAAGACCTAGGGGGTCGGGAGCTGTTTTTT | CASSQDLGGRELFF
NA | TRBJ1-1 | TRBV5-1 | NA | TGCGCCAGCAGCTTGATCTCCGGGACTGAAGCTTTCTTT | CASSLISGTEAFF
NA | TRBJ2-5 | TRBV6-5 | NA | TGTGCCACTTCGAGGGGGACGCAAGAGACCCAGTACTTC | CATSRGTQETQYF
NA | TRBJ1-1 | TRBV9 | NA | TGTGCCAGCAGCGGAGGGGGGAACACTGAAGCTTTCTTT | CASSGGGNTEAFF
NA | TRBJ2-5 | TRBV10-3 | NA | TGTGCCATCAGCAACCCCGGACAGCAGCAAGAGACCCAGTACTTC | CAISNPGQQQETQYF
NA | TRBJ1-6 | TRBV4-1 | NA | TGCGCCAGCAGCCCCCAGGGAAGTGGGTCCTATAATTCACCCCTCCACTTT | CASSPQGSGSYNSPLHF
NA | TRBJ2-1 | TRBV6-5 | few | TGTGCCAGCACGAAGGAGGCTCGGGGCAATGAGCAGTTCTTC | CASTKEARGNEQFF
NA | TRBJ2-2 | TRBV7-2 | NA | TGTGCCAGCAGACTTAGACAGTCCTCGAACACCGGGGAGCTGTTTTTT | CASRLRQSSNTGELFF
NA | TRBJ1-4 | TRBV7-9 | few | TGTGCCAGCAGCCAAATGGGAGGGGACGAAAAACTGTTTTTT | CASSQMGGDEKLFF
TRBD2 | TRBJ2-3 | TRBV9 | NA | TGTGCCAGCAGCCCGAGGGCTACTAGCGGAACAGATACGCAGTATTTT | CASSPRATSGTDTQYF
NA | TRBJ2-7 | TRBV19 | NA | TGTGCCAGTAGTGTCCAGGGGAGCGACGAGCAGTACTTC | CASSVQGSDEQYF
NA | TRBJ1-6 | TRBV15 | NA | TGTGCCTCTCCACTCCCGGGTTTTAGCTCCTATAATTCACCCCTCCACTTT | CASPLPGFSSYNSPLHF
NA | TRBJ1-2 | TRBV18 | NA | TGTGCCAGCTCACCGGAGCAGGGTCTTAACTATGGCTACACCTTC | CASSPEQGLNYGYTF
NA | TRBJ2-7 | TRBV5-1 | NA | TGCGCCAGCAGCTTGGACAGGGGAGGCTACGAGCAGTACTTC | CASSLDRGGYEQYF
NA | TRBJ1-2 | TRBV19 | NA | TGTGCCAGTAGTATAGTCGGCTATGGCTACACCTTC | CASSIVGYGYTF
TRBD1 | TRBJ1-5 | TRBV28 | NA | TGTGCCAGCAGTCTGGGACAGGGGAACCAGCCCCAGCATTTT | CASSLGQGNQPQHF
NA | TRBJ2-7 | TRBV30 | NA | TGTGCCTGGAGTTTGGGGGCAGGCGAGCAGTACTTC | CAWSLGAGEQYF
NA | TRBJ1-2 | TRBV18 | few | TGTGCCAGCTCACCCAACAGGGACTATGGCTACACCTTC | CASSPNRDYGYTF
NA | TRBJ2-7 | TRBV28 | NA | TGTGCCACGGCCCCTAGAGGTAGCAGCTCCTACGAGCAGTACTTC | CATAPRGSSSYEQYF
NA | TRBJ1-4 | TRBV21-1 | NA | TGTGCCAGCAGCAATTGGCTCAGGGATAATGAAAAACTGTTTTTT | CASSNWLRDNEKLFF
NA | TRBJ1-1 | TRBV4-1 | NA | TGCGCCAGCAGGACAGATCCGAACACTGAAGCTTTCTTT | CASRTDPNTEAFF
NA | TRBJ1-1 | TRBV5-4 | NA | TGTGCCAGCAGCCCTCCGAGTGGAGGGCTGAACACTGAAGCTTTCTTT | CASSPPSGGLNTEAFF
NA | TRBJ2-1 | TRBV25-1 | NA | TGTGCCAGCAGTGTACAGTGGGAGCAGTTCTTC | CASSVQWEQFF
TRBD2 | TRBJ2-5 | TRBV7-9 | NA | TGTTCCAGCAGCCCCCCGGGACTAGCGGGAGAGGAGACCCAGTACTTC | CSSSPPGLAGEETQYF
TRBD1 | TRBJ2-1 | TRBV7-9 | NA | TGTGCCAGCAGCTTAGGGGACAGGGCCTACAATGAGCAGTTCTTC | CASSLGDRAYNEQFF